This T cell receptor beta chain was recovered during a study of T cells in Graves' hyperthyroidism and ophthalmopathy. Amplification targeted TCR beta CDR3 regions from RNA transcripts. During a first-round RT-PCR of the TCR CDR3, the HTBI primer set was used. TCRdb analysed the multiplex PCR reads with MiXCR anew, one entry per CDR3 protein. The sample includes approximately 360,000 distinct CDR3 sequences, just under 25% of them seen just once. This sequence originates from a man in his fifties or sixties with Graves' hyperthyroidism. Sequencing was carried out using blood.

CDR3 nucleotides: TGTGCCAGCACCCCCGGGGGGGATACGCAGTATTTT. Translating gives CASTPGGDTQYF. The chain uses TRBV12-3 or TRBV12-4 and TRBJ2-3, with 7 positions matching TRBD2. With 7 bases clipped from V and 6 bases from J, the junction kept 4 bases outside the gene matches. The CDR3 has 12 residues.